Each of the 4 T cell receptor beta chains below was sequenced from the same sample in a study of cytomegalovirus exposure and HLA in healthy donors. Only in-frame clones appear in the TCRdb table, and some are missing; sequencing was by immunoSEQ multiplex PCR. The table has hundreds of thousands of clones, 88% seen once. The sequenced material came from PBMCs. The receptors stem from a woman younger than 35 in good health and CMV-seronegative.

In this sample, this clone turned up once. The V gene is TRBV6-5, the J gene TRBJ1-2; 9 bases are a match to TRBD1. V was clipped by 2 bases and J by 5 bases; unmatched bases: 9. The CDR3 covers 16 residues. In germline, CDR1 is MNHEY, CDR2 SVGAGI. DNA for the CDR3: TGTGCCAGCAGTTACACACGGACAGGGGCTTATTATGGCTACACCTTC. It codes for CASSYTRTGAYYGYTF.

This clone was detected a few times. V is TRBV2 and J is TRBJ2-7, with D perhaps matching TRBD2 (6 bases). V was shortened by 1 base and J by 5 bases, with 12 bases between the two germline ends. Germline-derived CDR1 and CDR2 are SNHLY and FYNNEI. This CDR3 spans 14 amino acids. The CDR3 here is CASSEGSRGNEQYF. In DNA, the CDR3 is TGTGCCAGCAGTGAAGGTAGTCGGGGGAACGAGCAGTACTTC.

The genes are TRBV2 and TRBJ2-7, with D tentatively TRBD1 (5 bases). V shed 3 bases and J shed 2 bases, with 8 bases lying between them. The CDR3 extends over 13 amino acids. Germline V gene data show CDR1 as SNHLY and CDR2 as FYNNEI. The CDR3 DNA sequence: TGTGCCAGCAGTGAGACAGCAGCCTACGAGCAGTACTTC. It encodes CASSETAAYEQYF.

The chain links TRBV5-6 to TRBJ2-7, with 7 bases identical to TRBD2. The CDR3 has 15 amino acids. With V trimmed by 4 bases and J by 5 bases, 12 bases remained unmatched. Germline V gives CDR1 SGHDT, CDR2 YYEEEE. The CDR3 region has the DNA TGTGCCAGCAGCGGATGGGGGGGGTTGGGGAACGAGCAGTACTTC. It yields the protein CASSGWGGLGNEQYF.